The entry that follows covers one TCR beta chain sequence. The antigen is not known. Measured with immunoSEQ multiplex PCR; TCRdb has only the in-frame clones, and not every one. The data contain millions of clones, approximately 94% of them singletons. As defined, naive CD8 cells were CD45RO-negative and positively selected for CCR7, with terminally differentiated effector memory CD45RA+ cells excluded. Trimming removed 2 bases from V and 3 bases from J, with 8 bases in between. Germline V gene sequence: CDR1 SNHLY, CDR2 FYNNEI. The CDR3 contains 13 residues. This sample was included in a study of shared clonotypes between healthy human individuals. General observations from the study: Genetic and exposure-history diversity was limited by the small donor number.

The rearrangement joins TRBV2 to TRBJ2-7; no clear D gene. The source of this sequence is a man younger than 30 in good health. The sample was naive CD8+ T cells sorted from blood. CDR3 DNA: TGTGCCAGCAGTGAATGGCCGGGCTACGAGCAGTACTTC. Encoded protein: CASSEWPGYEQYF.